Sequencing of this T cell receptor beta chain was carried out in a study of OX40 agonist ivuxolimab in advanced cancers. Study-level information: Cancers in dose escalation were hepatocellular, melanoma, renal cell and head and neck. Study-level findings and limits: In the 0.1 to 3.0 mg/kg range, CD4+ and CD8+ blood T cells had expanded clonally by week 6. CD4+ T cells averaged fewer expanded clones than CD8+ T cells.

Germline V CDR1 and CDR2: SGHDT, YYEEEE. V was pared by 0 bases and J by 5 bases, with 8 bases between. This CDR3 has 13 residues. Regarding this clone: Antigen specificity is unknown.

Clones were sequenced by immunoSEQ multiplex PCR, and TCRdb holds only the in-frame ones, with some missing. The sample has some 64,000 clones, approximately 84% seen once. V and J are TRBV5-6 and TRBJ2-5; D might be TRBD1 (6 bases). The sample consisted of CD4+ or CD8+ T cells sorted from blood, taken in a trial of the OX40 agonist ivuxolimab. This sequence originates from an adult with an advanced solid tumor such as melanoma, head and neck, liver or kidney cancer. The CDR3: CASSLERGETQYF. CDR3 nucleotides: TGTGCCAGCAGCTTGGAGAGGGGGGAGACCCAGTACTTC. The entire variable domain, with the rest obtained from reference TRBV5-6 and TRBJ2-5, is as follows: DAGVTQSPTHLIKTRGQQVTLRCSPKSGHDTVSWYQQALGQGPQFIFQYYEEEERQRGNFPDRFSGHQFPNYSSELNVNALLLGDSALYLCASSLERGETQYFGPGTRLLVL.